What follows are 18 T cell receptor beta chains derived from one specimen sequenced in a study of blood T cell repertoires in COVID-19. The repertoire was sequenced with immunoSEQ multiplex PCR; TCRdb's copy has only in-frame clones and lacks some. The sample includes 84,000 or so clones, roughly 86% of them seen just once. The sequenced sample was peripheral blood. These receptor sequences come from a man between 65 and 80 years old with acute or convalescent COVID-19.

The chain has TRBV6-5 and TRBJ2-1; 9 nucleotides match TRBD1. The CDR3 extends over 16 amino acids. J gave up 2 bases and V 2 bases, and 4 bases lay outside the gene matches. Germline assignment: CDR1 MNHEY and CDR2 SVGAGI. CDR3 nucleotide sequence: TGTGCCAGCAGTTACGACGGGACAGGGACCTACAATGAGCAGTTCTTC. This translates into CASSYDGTGTYNEQFF.

V is TRBV5-1 and J is TRBJ1-1; D is unclear. Germline loops: CDR1 SGHRS, CDR2 YFSETQ. V was cut by 0 bases and J by 8 bases, with 14 bases left in between. This CDR3 comprises 14 residues. The DNA of the CDR3 is TGCGCCAGCAGCTTGGTTTCTGGGCGAGAAGAAGCTTTCTTT. It encodes CASSLVSGREEAFF.

The chain has TRBV7-9 and TRBJ1-3; no clear D. Germline assignment: CDR1 SEHNR and CDR2 FQNEAQ (reference sequence). Trimming removed 5 bases from V and 8 bases from J, with 22 bases in between. The CDR3 extends over 16 amino acids. CDR3 DNA: TGTGCCAGCAGCCCACCGGTAGGAGGCGCCGGCCACACCATATATTTT. This encodes CASSPPVGGAGHTIYF.

The chain recombines TRBV7-3 with TRBJ2-5, with TRBD1 matching 9 bases. The CDR3 extends over 14 amino acids. The V gene's germline CDR1 is SGHTA and CDR2 FQGTGA. V was pared by 5 bases and J by 3 bases, with 4 bases of the junction left unmatched. In nucleotides, the CDR3 is TGTGCCAGCAGCAAAGACAGGGGGGAAGAGACCCAGTACTTC. The encoded protein is CASSKDRGEETQYF.

The gene calls are TRBV4-1 and TRBJ2-7; 7 positions agree with TRBD1. Germline V gives CDR1 MGHRA, CDR2 YSYEKL. The junction had 10 bases not matched to a gene; V was cut back by 5 bases and J by 3 bases. The CDR3 sequence is 15 residues long. For the CDR3, the DNA is TGCGCCAGCAGCTCGACCGGGACAGCAAACTACGAGCAGTACTTC. Translated: CASSSTGTANYEQYF.

The chain links TRBV11-3 to TRBJ2-1, with 15 positions matching TRBD2. CDR1 is SGHNT, CDR2 YENEEA, per germline. The trim removed 5 bases at V and 8 bases at J, leaving 4 bases unmatched. The length of the CDR3 is 15 residues. The DNA of the CDR3 is TGTGCCAGCAGCGTGGGACTAGCGGGAGGAGATGAGCAGTTCTTC. Amino acids: CASSVGLAGGDEQFF. Filled out from reference TRBV11-3 and TRBJ2-1, the complete variable domain reads EAGVVQSPRYKIIEKKQPVAFWCNPISGHNTLYWYLQNLGQGPELLIRYENEEAVDDSQLPKDRFSAERLKGVDSTLKIQPAELGDSAVYLCASSVGLAGGDEQFFGPGTRLTVL.

This chain links TRBV30 with TRBJ1-2, with a possible D match to TRBD1 (5 bases). The CDR3 has 14 residues. The germline V and J ends were trimmed by 0 bases and 2 bases, with 10 bases remaining between them. CDR1 GTSNPN and CDR2 SVGIG come from the germline V gene (reference sequence). The CDR3 protein is CAWSVRAGNYGYTF. CDR3 nucleotide sequence: TGTGCCTGGAGTGTAAGGGCAGGGAACTATGGCTACACCTTC.

The gene calls are TRBV6-6 and TRBJ2-7; 7 bases match TRBD1. V lost 7 bases to trimming and J lost 1 base; unmatched junction nucleotides: 4. This CDR3 has 13 amino acids. Germline CDR1 and CDR2: MNHNY and SVGAGI (reference sequence). The CDR3 is CASTPTGSYEQYF. In DNA form, the CDR3 reads TGTGCCAGCACCCCGACAGGGTCCTACGAGCAGTACTTC.

The chain joins TRBV6-5 to TRBJ2-3; 7 nucleotides line up with TRBD1. In germline, CDR1 is MNHEY, CDR2 SVGAGI. This CDR3 comprises 14 residues. Trimming removed 8 bases from V and 1 base from J; junction bases left unmatched: 6. CDR3 residues: CASQDRVGTDTQYF. The CDR3 DNA is TGTGCCAGCCAAGACAGGGTGGGCACAGATACGCAGTATTTT.

The J gene is TRBJ2-1, the V gene TRBV15, with 11 bases identical to TRBD2. Trimming at V came to 1 base and at J to 7 bases, leaving 6 bases not matched to a gene. The CDR3 loop spans 16 amino acids. Germline CDR1 is LNHNV and CDR2 is YYDKDF (reference sequence). The CDR3 spells CATSRGRLAGQNEQFF. The CDR3 nucleotides are TGTGCCACCAGCAGAGGTAGACTAGCGGGACAGAATGAGCAGTTCTTC.

On this clone itself: The junction differs from germline at one of its ends, possibly a read error. V gene TRBV7-7 combines with J gene TRBJ2-1; 8 nucleotides align to TRBD2. This CDR3 region has 15 residues. Per the germline V gene, CDR1 is SSHAT and CDR2 is FNYEAQ (reference sequence). DNA of the CDR3: TGTGCTAGCAGCTCAAGACTAGCGCTCTACAATGAGCAGTTCTTC. Its translation is CASSSRLALYNEQFF.

The genes are TRBV15 and TRBJ2-5; D ambiguous. CDR3 size: 15 residues. V lost 2 bases to trimming and J lost 0 bases, with 10 bases between them. Germline V lookup: CDR1 LNHNV, CDR2 YYDKDF (reference sequence). CDR3 DNA: TGTGCCACCAGCAGACCCAAAGAGTACCAAGAGACCCAGTACTTC. This sequence encodes CATSRPKEYQETQYF.

This clone appeared once. The chain has TRBV11-2 and TRBJ1-6; D is unclear. CDR3 length: 14 residues. Germline V gene sequence: CDR1 SGHAT, CDR2 FQNNGV. V was clipped by 5 bases and J by 4 bases, with 9 bases between them. DNA for the CDR3: TGTGCCAGCAGCCTCCAGCGGTATAATTCACCCCTCCACTTT. As protein: CASSLQRYNSPLHF.

This chain joins TRBV19 and TRBJ1-1; the D is unclear. Per the germline V gene, CDR1 is LNHDA and CDR2 is SQIVND (reference sequence). Trimming took 3 bases from V and 0 from J, leaving 11 bases between them. The CDR3 extends over 15 amino acids. The CDR3 DNA reads TGTGCCAGTAGTATTCTAGGTTCGGTGAACACTGAAGCTTTCTTT. Its protein product is CASSILGSVNTEAFF.

This chain joins TRBV19 and TRBJ2-1; D may be TRBD2 (6 bases). V was trimmed by 1 base and J by 3 bases, leaving 10 bases between them. Per germline, CDR1 LNHDA and CDR2 SQIVND (reference sequence). The CDR3 has 15 amino acids. The DNA of the CDR3 is TGTGCCAGTAGTATAGGTGGGGGGAGCTACAATGAGCAGTTCTTC. Translated, it gives CASSIGGGSYNEQFF. The full variable domain, rest sourced from reference TRBV19 and TRBJ2-1, is DGGITQSPKYLFRKEGQNVTLSCEQNLNHDAMYWYRQDPGQGLRLIYYSQIVNDFQKGDIAEGYSVSREKKESFPLTVTSAQKNPTAFYLCASSIGGGSYNEQFFGPGTRLTVL.

The chain joins TRBV6-6 to TRBJ2-7, with 8 bases lining up with TRBD1. J gave up 2 bases and V 9 bases, and 3 bases lay outside the gene matches. Germline loops: CDR1 MNHNY, CDR2 SVGAGI (reference sequence). This CDR3 has 12 amino acids. This chain's CDR3 is CARRQGTYEQYF. The CDR3 bases are TGTGCCAGAAGACAGGGGACCTACGAGCAGTACTTC.

The chain is built from TRBV7-2 and TRBJ2-1, with D hard to call. Germline lookup yields CDR1 SGHTA and CDR2 FQGNSA. V lost 4 bases to trimming and J lost 13 bases, with 11 bases between them. The CDR3 length is 11 residues. Here the CDR3 reads CASSSSVVQFF. The CDR3 coding sequence is TGTGCCAGCAGCTCGAGCGTAGTACAGTTCTTC.

This clone has only one observation. The CDR3 protein is CASSLYGKTRVSSPLHF. The CDR3 region has the DNA TGTGCCAGCAGCCTTTATGGGAAAACCAGGGTATCCTCACCCCTCCACTTT. This chain joins TRBV27 and TRBJ1-6; possible D gene TRBD1, 5 bases. In germline, CDR1 is MNHEY, CDR2 SMNVEV (reference sequence). CDR3 size: 17 residues. Trimming removed 6 bases from V and 10 bases from J, with 25 bases in between.